The 19 T cell receptor beta chains presented below share a single source sample, sequenced in a study of T cells in Graves' hyperthyroidism and ophthalmopathy. The investigators amplified TCR beta CDR3 regions from RNA transcripts. HTBI primers were the set used in a first-round RT-PCR of the TCR CDR3. TCRdb recomputed calls from the multiplex PCR reads with MiXCR, one row per CDR3 protein. The sample holds about 380,000 distinct CDR3 sequences; about 14% are singletons and the top ten take more than 20%. The sample consisted of blood. The receptors here all came from a man aged 30-40 years with Graves' hyperthyroidism that later progressed to Graves' ophthalmopathy.

This clonotype showed up just a few times. The junction and the germline gene differ at one end; a read error may be behind it. The rearrangement links TRBV18 to TRBJ1-5; D not resolved. Germline lookup yields CDR1 KGHSH and CDR2 LQKENI. The CDR3 covers 13 residues. The CDR3 is CASSESLGQPQHF. The CDR3 DNA reads as TGCGCCAGCAGTGAGTCGTTGGGGCAGCCCCAGCATTTT.

This clonotype was seen a few times. V usage is TRBV7-6 and J usage is TRBJ2-2; perhaps TRBD2 as D (5 bases). The CDR3 is made up of 16 amino acids. Trimming pared 1 base from V and 1 base from J, leaving 10 bases between. Germline values: CDR1 SGHVS, CDR2 FNYEAQ. DNA for the CDR3: TGTGCCAGCAGCTTAGTGGAGGCAGTGAACACCGGGGAGCTGTTTTTT. Translation: CASSLVEAVNTGELFF.

J is TRBJ1-4 and V is TRBV9; TRBD1 is a possible D gene (5 bases). The CDR3 is 15 amino acids. V shed 4 bases and J shed 0 bases, with 10 bases lying between them. Germline V gene data show CDR1 as SGDLS and CDR2 as YYNGEE. The CDR3 DNA sequence: TGTGCCAGCAGCACGATGGGGGCAACTAATGAAAAACTGTTTTTT. The encoded protein is CASSTMGATNEKLFF.

The chain carries TRBV29-1 and TRBJ2-3; D unresolved. The length of the CDR3 is 13 residues. Germline values: CDR1 SQVTM, CDR2 ANQGSEA. Trimming cost V 5 bases and J 2 bases, with 11 bases left between them. The DNA of the CDR3 is TGCAGCGTTCTGAAAGACAACACAGATACGCAGTATTTT. Encoded protein: CSVLKDNTDTQYF.

This clonotype has more than one count but fewer than ten. The chain uses TRBV6-2 or TRBV6-3 and TRBJ2-5, with 7 bases aligning to TRBD1. Germline-derived CDR1 and CDR2 are MNHEY and SVGEGT. The CDR3 totals 12 residues. The junction had 4 bases not matched to a gene; V was cut back by 7 bases and J by 5 bases. The CDR3 DNA follows: TGTGCCAGCATCAGGGGGATGGAGACCCAGTACTTC. This gives the protein CASIRGMETQYF.

This clonotype was found a few times. J is TRBJ2-2 and V is TRBV29-1; 10 nucleotides agree with TRBD2. Germline V gene data show CDR1 as SQVTM and CDR2 as ANQGSEA. The CDR3 consists of 15 residues. V trimming: 7 bases; J trimming: 3 bases; junction bases outside the gene matches: 8. CDR3 protein: CSATAGGPYTGELFF. DNA for the CDR3: TGCAGCGCAACAGCGGGGGGGCCTTACACCGGGGAGCTGTTTTTT.

A few counts support this clonotype. V usage is TRBV29-1 and J usage is TRBJ2-5; D is perhaps TRBD1 or TRBD2 (6 bases each). The V end was cut by 2 bases, the J end by 4 bases, with 14 bases between. CDR1 and CDR2 from the germline V gene are SQVTM and ANQGSEA. The CDR3 totals 14 residues. Written as DNA, the CDR3 is TGCAGCGTTGAATTGGGGGGCGCCGGAGAGACCCAGTACTTC. This encodes CSVELGGAGETQYF.

This clonotype was counted ten times or more. The chain uses TRBV7-2 and TRBJ1-4, with no clear D. CDR1 SGHTA and CDR2 FQGNSA come from the germline V gene. Trimming shortened V by 2 bases and J by 3 bases, and 13 bases separated the two germline ends. This CDR3 spans 16 amino acids. The CDR3: CASSLQYRSSNEKLFF. CDR3 in DNA: TGTGCCAGCAGCTTACAGTACCGGTCTTCTAATGAAAAACTGTTTTTT. Full variable domain (rest looked up from reference TRBV7-2 and TRBJ1-4): GAGVSQSPSNKVTEKGKDVELRCDPISGHTALYWYRQSLGQGLEFLIYFQGNSAPDKSGLPSDRFSAERTGGSVSTLTIQRTQQEDSAVYLCASSLQYRSSNEKLFFGSGTQLSVL.

This clonotype was seen many times. The V and J genes are TRBV6-5 and TRBJ1-2, with a weak D call TRBD1 (5 bases). Per germline, CDR1 MNHEY and CDR2 SVGAGI. V lost 2 bases to trimming and J lost 8 bases, with 24 bases between them. This CDR3 contains 17 residues. CDR3 nucleotide sequence: TGTGCCAGCAGTTACACGGAGACCGGGACGGCTATCTGGGGCTACACCTTC. Amino acid sequence: CASSYTETGTAIWGYTF.

This clonotype is a singleton in its sample. Possible read error: a much larger clone is one base away. J is TRBJ1-4 and V is TRBV27; D possibly corresponds to TRBD1 (6 bases). V was cut by 4 bases and J by 7 bases, with 16 bases left in between. Germline V gene sequence: CDR1 MNHEY, CDR2 SMNVEV (reference sequence). CDR3 size: 15 residues. The DNA for the CDR3 is TGTGCCAGCAGTTCCTCCGAGACAGGCGGTGAAAAACTGTTTTTT. Protein sequence: CASSSSETGGEKLFF.

This clonotype was counted at least ten times. This chain joins TRBV11-1 and TRBJ2-5, with D perhaps TRBD1 or TRBD2 (5 bases each). This CDR3 comprises 14 residues. CDR1 is SGHAT and CDR2 is FQDESV in the germline V gene (reference sequence). Trimming removed 1 base from V and 6 bases from J, with 12 bases in between. CDR3 region: CASSLEAGTKTQYF. The CDR3 DNA follows: TGTGCCAGCAGCTTAGAGGCAGGGACGAAGACCCAGTACTTC.

The V gene is TRBV25-1, the J gene TRBJ2-3; the D gene is possibly TRBD2 (6 bases). The CDR3 loop spans 14 amino acids. V was pared by 4 bases and J by 0 bases, with 8 bases between. Germline V gene data show CDR1 as MGHDK and CDR2 as SYGVNS. The CDR3: CASSGRGSTDTQYF. In DNA, the CDR3 is TGTGCCAGCAGTGGGCGGGGCAGCACAGATACGCAGTATTTT. The full variable domain, its missing parts supplied by reference TRBV25-1 and TRBJ2-3, is EADIYQTPRYLVIGTGKKITLECSQTMGHDKMYWYQQDPGMELHLIHYSYGVNSTEKGDLSSESTVSRIRTEHFPLTLESARPSHTSQYLCASSGRGSTDTQYFGPGTRLTVL.

In this sample, this clonotype turned up many times. The chain is built from TRBV7-9 and TRBJ2-2; D is unclear. The CDR3 consists of 13 residues. CDR1 and CDR2 (germline): SEHNR, FQNEAQ (reference sequence). V was shortened by 0 bases and J by 5 bases, with 4 bases between the two germline ends. The CDR3 DNA sequence: TGTGCCAGCAGCTTAGCTGGGACCGGGGAGCTGTTTTTT. Protein: CASSLAGTGELFF.

This clonotype was picked up many times. The V gene is TRBV6-1, the J gene TRBJ1-5, with D uncertain. The CDR3 has 15 residues. Per germline, CDR1 MNHNS and CDR2 SASEGT. Between the trimmed V and J ends, which lost 1 base and 5 bases, there was a span of 12 bases. CDR3 in DNA: TGTGCCAGCAGTGAAGGCCCCCCCAGCCATCAGCCCCAGCATTTT. This codes for CASSEGPPSHQPQHF.

This clonotype was recorded a few times. The rearrangement joins TRBV29-1 to TRBJ2-7; D is ambiguous. The CDR3 contains 12 residues. Looked up from germline, CDR1 is SQVTM and CDR2 is ANQGSEA. V dropped 2 bases and J dropped 0 bases, with 5 bases sitting between them. The CDR3 DNA is TGCAGCGTTGAAAGGAGCTCCTACGAGCAGTACTTC. Its protein product is CSVERSSYEQYF.

This clonotype was observed at least ten times. This chain links TRBV3-1 with TRBJ1-1; D gene ambiguous. V was pared by 3 bases and J by 3 bases, with 11 bases between. CDR1 is LGHDT and CDR2 is YNNKEL in the germline V gene (reference sequence). CDR3 length: 14 amino acids. CDR3 in amino acids: CASSQKAPDTEAFF. CDR3 DNA: TGTGCCAGCAGCCAGAAAGCTCCGGACACTGAAGCTTTCTTT.

CDR3 sequence reads: CASSEPEQGSNQPQHF. The DNA for the CDR3 is TGTGCCAGCAGTGAACCGGAACAGGGTAGCAATCAGCCCCAGCATTTT. The V call is TRBV25-1, the J call TRBJ1-5; perhaps TRBD1 as D (6 bases). Trimming removed 2 bases at V and 0 bases at J, with 11 bases between. Germline CDR1 reads MGHDK; CDR2 reads SYGVNS. This CDR3 is built from 16 residues.

There are many counts of this clonotype. V gene TRBV5-1 combines with J gene TRBJ1-1; 7 bases agree with TRBD1. Looked up from germline, CDR1 is SGHRS and CDR2 is YFSETQ. This CDR3 has 14 residues. Germline trimming cut 0 bases from V and 3 bases from J; bases unmatched to any gene: 2. The CDR3 reads CASSLAGGDTEAFF. The CDR3 region has the DNA TGCGCCAGCAGCTTGGCAGGGGGGGACACTGAAGCTTTCTTT.

This clonotype was recorded at least ten times. The chain carries TRBV29-1 and TRBJ2-7, with TRBD1 identical over 7 bases. This CDR3 is built from 14 residues. CDR1 is SQVTM and CDR2 is ANQGSEA in the germline V gene. Trimming at V came to 8 bases and at J to 5 bases, leaving 15 bases not matched to a gene. The CDR3 bases are TGCAGCCCTGTATTACCGGGACAGAAAGACGAGCAGTACTTC. It yields the protein CSPVLPGQKDEQYF.